This T cell receptor beta chain was observed in a study of blood T cell repertoires in COVID-19 (TCRdb year 2020). As for the study more broadly: Collaborator samples came from the United States, Italy and Spain and covered acute and convalescent phases of COVID-19. Sample metadata almost always included a de-identified subject ID, COVID-19 status, age in years and sex. The repertoires were made available in a free public database intended to serve as a resource for research on the immune response to SARS-CoV-2. Where HLA class I and class II types were available, the types were taken from metadata supplied by the sample provider, not from assay-based typing. The samples were drawn from two sources: the first 160 participants of the ongoing ImmuneRACE study, and 950 to 1,500 subjects contributed by 6 global collaborators. Subjects who had been exposed to COVID-19, were actively infected with it, or had recovered from it provided the deeply sampled blood TCRbeta repertoires that made up the dataset. The prospective study material was composed of cDNA or gDNA derived from T cells, B-cell-depleted T cells, or PBMCs.

The trim is 4 bases for V and 13 bases for J, with a gap of 11 bases between the germline ends. The CDR3 has 12 amino acids, counting the end cysteine and phenylalanine. The only DNA kept is the CDR3, 36 bases in frame from the first base. From the germline V gene (reference sequence), CDR1 is LGHDT and CDR2 is YNNKEL. With regard to this clone: It has no known antigen specificity. There are no base qualities to consult, and no much larger clone falls within one base.

The investigation overall reported the following: The amount of clinical and demographic metadata varied by source and participant and was provided uncurated.

TCRbeta CDR3 regions were amplified from genomic DNA using the immunoSEQ Assay, a bias-controlled multiplex PCR. In the authors' own workflow: Nucleated cell counts per sample were estimated from amplification of reference gene primers within the assay. To quantify the absolute abundance of each unique TCRbeta CDR3 rearrangement, sequence reads were collapsed and filtered. For each sample, productive Simpson clonality was calculated as the square root of Simpson's diversity index over productive rearrangements. TCRdb retrieved this table from immuneACCESS and kept in-frame rearrangements only. Not all clones are present; in checked studies, unresolved V genes account for under half, and no reason is known for the remainder. That table is the source of V, J and clone size, and D and trimming were worked out from the DNA. This sample gives about 160,000 clones in total; roughly 93% of them show up just once. The ten largest clones represent 3.5% to 5% of the sample.

Each collaborating institution followed its own protocols to collect whole blood in K2EDTA tubes. Collaborator samples were shipped for TCRbeta analysis as frozen whole blood, isolated PBMCs, or DNA extracted from either sample type. The chain uses TRBV3-1 (or the pseudogene TRBV3-2) and TRBJ1-6; no D gene call is confident. The sample consisted of peripheral blood. The receptor was derived from a woman aged 45-59 years with acute or convalescent COVID-19. The CDR3 here reads CASSLGVGPLHF. The bases read TGTGCCAGCAGCCTCGGGGTGGGTCCCCTCCACTTT.